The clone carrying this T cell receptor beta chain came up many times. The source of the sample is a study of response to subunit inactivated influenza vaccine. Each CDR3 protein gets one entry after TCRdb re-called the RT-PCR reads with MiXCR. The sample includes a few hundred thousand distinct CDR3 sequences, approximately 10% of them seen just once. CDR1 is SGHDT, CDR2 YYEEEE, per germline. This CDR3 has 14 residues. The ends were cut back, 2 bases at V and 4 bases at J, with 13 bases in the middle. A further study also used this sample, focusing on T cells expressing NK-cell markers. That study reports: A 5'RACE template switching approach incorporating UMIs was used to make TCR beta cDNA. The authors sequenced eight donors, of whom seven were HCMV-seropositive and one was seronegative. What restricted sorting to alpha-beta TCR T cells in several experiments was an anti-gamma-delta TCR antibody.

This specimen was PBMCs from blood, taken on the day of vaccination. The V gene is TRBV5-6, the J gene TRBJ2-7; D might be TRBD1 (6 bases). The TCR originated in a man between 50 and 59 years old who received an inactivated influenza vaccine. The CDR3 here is CASSFLQGLYEQYF. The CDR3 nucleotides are TGTGCCAGCAGCTTTCTACAGGGTCTTTACGAGCAGTACTTC.